This T cell receptor beta chain was obtained from a study of breast tumors, draining lymph nodes, adjacent tissues (dated by TCRdb to the mid-2010s). A note on the overall study: The study compared TCR beta repertoires across tumor, adjacent nontumor tissue and axillary lymph nodes from breast cancer patients. The study aimed to assess the relationships and possible T-cell exchange between tumor, surrounding tissue and draining lymph node repertoires in human breast cancer.

Lymph node samples were obtained from the axillary draining lymph nodes of breast cancer patients. Instrument on record: Illumina HiSeq 2000. Multiplex PCR amplification was used to build the TCR beta chain libraries. The amplified TCR beta chain products were analyzed by high-throughput sequencing. Using fastp at Q25 and MiXCR, TCRdb reprocessed the public reads and kept productive beta chains. Identical CDR3 proteins give one entry, which carries the most common genes and DNA. Here the sample has 150,000 to 250,000 distinct CDR3 sequences; 25% to 40% occur a single time. The top ten clones comprise about 4.3% of the sample. V is shortened by 0 bases, J by 4 bases, and the region joining them spans 7 bases. The germline V gene encodes CDR1 SGHRS and CDR2 YFSETQ. Inclusive of the bounding cysteine and phenylalanine, the CDR3 is 13 residues long. The CDR3 DNA has 39 bases and is translated from base 1.

What the authors observed across the whole study: Rather than being directly demonstrated, the conclusion that tumor T cells originate in lymph nodes was presented as consistent with a hypothesis. In luminal-like breast cancer, tumor and nontumor tissue repertoires resembled each other significantly more than in basal-like breast cancer. A scenario in which most tumor T cells derive from the lymph node and then expand within tumor tissue was judged to be consistent with the data. Tumors showed preferential V and J gene usage, and their T-cell repertoire diversity fell below that of lymph nodes yet above that of nontumor tissue.

This clonotype showed up many times. This clone's antigen is unknown. Per-nucleotide qualities are absent, and no much larger clonotype sits a single base away. The TCR was taken from a female donor with breast cancer. Some clones in this sample may be carry-over from other donors' samples. The sequenced sample consisted of axillary lymph node tissue. The sequence joins TRBV5-1 to TRBJ1-2, with the identity of the D gene unclear. The DNA is as follows: TGCGCCAGCAGCTTGGGGCGCGCCTATGGCTACACCTTC. Protein translation: CASSLGRAYGYTF.